This record covers a single T cell receptor (beta chain). This clonotype was detected many times. It has no known antigen specificity. No base-level quality is on record; no much larger clone is a single base apart. These data come from a study of molecular identifiers for immune sequencing clone quantification (dated by TCRdb to the late 2010s). Study-level background: In a replicate experiment, RNA from roughly 20,000 or 100,000 naive CD8 T cells was split into five aliquots, four of which were sequenced. This methods study benchmarked molecular-identifier clustering-based TCR repertoire sequencing (MIDCIRS) and TCR RNA copy counting, using CD8 T cells to do so.

What the research found in general, with its limitations: Modeling gave about 3 recovered TCR RNA copies per cell versus about ten by digital PCR, implying about 30% capture efficiency. A single cell's worth of spiked-in Jurkat TCR RNA was reported detectable even among 750,000 to 1,000,000 naive CD8 T cells. The naive libraries included spiked-in Jurkat TCR RNA (roughly 11 copies' worth), and this RNA is not part of the donor repertoire. Highly expanded clone sizes could be underestimated because identical TCR molecules may share a barcode. Clones above 20 RNA copies held over 97% of molecules in CMV-specific effector cells but under 1% in naive cells. When barcode sub-clustering was not used, chimeric consensus sequences inflated TCR diversity, with chimeras reaching as high as 47%.

Naive CD8 T cell libraries were made from approximately 20,000 to 1,000,000 sorted cells using 10%, 30% or 50% of purified RNA. Naive CD8 T cells were FACS-sorted as CD8+CD4-CCR7+CD45RA+ on a BD FACSAria II into RLT Plus buffer. To test detection sensitivity, Jurkat RNA equal to 10 or so TCR copies was added to samples of roughly 17,000-1,100,000 naive CD8 T cells. Enrichment of CD8 T cells was performed with RosetteSep CD8+ T Cell Enrichment Cocktail and Ficoll-Paque, after which ACK red cell lysis was carried out. The library was obtained by PCR. TCRdb names NextSeq 500 as the instrument used. Bulk TCR libraries were prepared as previously described, using TCR primers listed in Table S5. Purification of total RNA was performed with the Qiagen AllPrep DNA/RNA kit. Before analysis, reads from multiple sequencing runs of one library were combined. The study's processing was this. Reads were retained only if their TCR constant sequence matched exactly, and those retained reads were trimmed to 150 nt and grouped according to their 12-nt molecular barcodes. Reads within each barcode group were sub-clustered using a 15% Levenshtein threshold, and quality-weighted consensus sequences were constructed for each RNA molecule. Non-functional sequences were discarded, and so were lower-count sequences lying one edit away from another sequence. Barcode sub-clusters with fewer than 20% of the maximum read count were removed, based on fitting two negative binomial distributions. TCRdb's own reprocessing of the public reads used fastp at Q25 and MiXCR and kept productive beta chains. Each entry merges the rows of one CDR3 protein and shows their most common DNA and genes. It is TCRdb's table, rather than the study itself, that gives the V and J calls and clone size. This sample comprises 490,000 or so distinct CDR3 sequences, about 25% of them detected only once. Around 0.8% of the sample comes from the top ten.

V drops 0 bases and J drops 0 bases, leaving 15 bases in between. The cysteine opens and the phenylalanine closes a CDR3 of 18 amino acids. Only the CDR3 DNA stays, 54 bases, in frame from base 1. The germline V gene gives CDR1 as SGHVS and CDR2 as FNYEAQ. The TCR was taken from a human donor in good health. Some libraries in this study had Jurkat cell RNA spiked in. The chain joins TRBV7-6 to TRBJ1-3; the D gene remains uncertain. The sequenced sample consisted of naive CD8+ T cells from blood, with Jurkat cell RNA spiked in. The meaning of the sample's cell subset or site label: FACS-sorted CD8+CD4-CCR7+CD45RA+ naive T cells. The nucleotide sequence reads as follows: TGTGCCAGCAGCTTAGCACAACGCGGGCCCGTCTCTGGAAACACCATATATTTT. The resulting protein is CASSLAQRGPVSGNTIYF.